This T cell receptor beta chain is from a study of technical replicates of blood from a few donors. Libraries were prepared by immunoSEQ multiplex PCR; TCRdb keeps only in-frame clonotypes and omits some of them. Here the sample spans around 92,000 clones, 95% being singletons. Germline V gives CDR1 LNHNV, CDR2 YYDKDF (reference sequence). Between the trimmed V and J ends, which lost 1 base and 1 base, there was a span of 10 bases. The CDR3 runs 15 residues. The sequence was obtained from a human donor in good health. The chain uses TRBV15 and TRBJ2-5; D not resolved. Sequencing was done on a sample of T cells isolated from PBMCs. The CDR3 DNA is TGTGCCACCAGCAGAGCTTTCCGTCTCCAAGAGACCCAGTACTTC. Residues: CATSRAFRLQETQYF.